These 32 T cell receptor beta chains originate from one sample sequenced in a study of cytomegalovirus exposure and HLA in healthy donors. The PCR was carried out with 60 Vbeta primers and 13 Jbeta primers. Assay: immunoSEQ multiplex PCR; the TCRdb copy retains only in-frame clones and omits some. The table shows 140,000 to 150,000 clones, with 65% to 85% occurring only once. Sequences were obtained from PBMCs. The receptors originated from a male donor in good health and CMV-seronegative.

The CDR3 spells CASSYRFAGIPEAFF. Here the CDR3 DNA reads TGTGCCAGCAGTTACCGCTTTGCAGGGATCCCCGAAGCTTTCTTT. The chain recombines TRBV6-5 with TRBJ1-1, with D possibly TRBD1 on 5 matching bases. V was shortened by 2 bases and J by 8 bases, with 18 bases between the two germline ends. The CDR3 is 15 residues long. CDR1 and CDR2 from the germline V gene are MNHEY and SVGAGI.

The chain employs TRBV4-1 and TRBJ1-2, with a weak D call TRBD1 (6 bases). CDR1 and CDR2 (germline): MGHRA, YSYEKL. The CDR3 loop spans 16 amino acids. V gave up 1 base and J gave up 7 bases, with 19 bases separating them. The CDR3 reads CASSQVLQGRRRGYTF. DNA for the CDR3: TGCGCCAGCAGCCAAGTCCTACAGGGTAGAAGACGTGGCTACACCTTC.

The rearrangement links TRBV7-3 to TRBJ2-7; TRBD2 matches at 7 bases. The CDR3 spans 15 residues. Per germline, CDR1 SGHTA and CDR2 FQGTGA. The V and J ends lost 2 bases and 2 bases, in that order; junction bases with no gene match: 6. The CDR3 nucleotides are TGTGCCAGCAGCTTAGAGGGAGGGCCCACCTACGAGCAGTACTTC. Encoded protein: CASSLEGGPTYEQYF.

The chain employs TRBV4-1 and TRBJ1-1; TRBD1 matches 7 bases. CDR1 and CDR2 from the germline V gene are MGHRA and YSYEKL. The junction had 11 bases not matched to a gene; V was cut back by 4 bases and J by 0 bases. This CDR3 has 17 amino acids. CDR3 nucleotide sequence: TGCGCCAGCAGCCGCCCGGGACAGATAGTATTGAACACTGAAGCTTTCTTT. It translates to CASSRPGQIVLNTEAFF.

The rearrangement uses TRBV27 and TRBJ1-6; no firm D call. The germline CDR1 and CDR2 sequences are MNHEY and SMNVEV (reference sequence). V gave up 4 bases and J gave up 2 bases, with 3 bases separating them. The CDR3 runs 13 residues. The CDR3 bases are TGTGCCAGCAGTTCCACCTATAATTCACCCCTCCACTTT. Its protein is CASSSTYNSPLHF.

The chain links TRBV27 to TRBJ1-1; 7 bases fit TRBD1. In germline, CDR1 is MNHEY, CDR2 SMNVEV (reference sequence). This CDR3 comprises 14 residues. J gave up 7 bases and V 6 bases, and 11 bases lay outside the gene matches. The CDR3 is CASRPYRGRSEAFF. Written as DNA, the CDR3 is TGTGCCAGCAGGCCCTATAGGGGGCGAAGTGAAGCTTTCTTT.

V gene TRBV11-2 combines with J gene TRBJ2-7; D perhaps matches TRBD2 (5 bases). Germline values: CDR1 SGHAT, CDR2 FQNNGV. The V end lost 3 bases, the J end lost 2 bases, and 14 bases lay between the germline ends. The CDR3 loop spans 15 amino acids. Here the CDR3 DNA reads TGTGCCAGCAGCTTGGCTAGAGGGAGCCCCTACGAGCAGTACTTC. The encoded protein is CASSLARGSPYEQYF.

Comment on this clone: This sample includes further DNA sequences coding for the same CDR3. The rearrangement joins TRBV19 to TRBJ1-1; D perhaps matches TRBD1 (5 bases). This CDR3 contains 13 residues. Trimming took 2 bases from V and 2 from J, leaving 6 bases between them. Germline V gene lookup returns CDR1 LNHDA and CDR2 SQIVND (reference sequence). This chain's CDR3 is CASSIRGNTEAFF. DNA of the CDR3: TGTGCCAGTAGTATAAGGGGTAACACTGAAGCTTTCTTT.

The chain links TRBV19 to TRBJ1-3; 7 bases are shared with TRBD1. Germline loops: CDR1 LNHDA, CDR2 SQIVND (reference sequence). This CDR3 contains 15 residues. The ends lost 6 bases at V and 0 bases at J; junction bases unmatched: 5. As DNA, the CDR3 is TGTGCCAGTAGACACAGGGGCAGCTCTGGAAACACCATATATTTT. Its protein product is CASRHRGSSGNTIYF.

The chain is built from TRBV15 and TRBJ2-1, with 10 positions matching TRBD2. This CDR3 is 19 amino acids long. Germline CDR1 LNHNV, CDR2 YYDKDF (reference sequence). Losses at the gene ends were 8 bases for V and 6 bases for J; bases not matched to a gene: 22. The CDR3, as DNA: TGTGCCACCCCGGGGACTAGCGTTAAATACGGGTTGTCGAGCAATGAGCAGTTCTTC. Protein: CATPGTSVKYGLSSNEQFF.

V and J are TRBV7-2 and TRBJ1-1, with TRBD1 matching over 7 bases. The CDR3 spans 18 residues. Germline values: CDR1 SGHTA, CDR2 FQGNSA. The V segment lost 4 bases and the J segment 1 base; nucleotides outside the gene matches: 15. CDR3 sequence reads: CASSSVTKTGIKNTEAFF. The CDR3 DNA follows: TGTGCCAGCAGCTCCGTAACCAAGACAGGGATAAAGAACACTGAAGCTTTCTTT.

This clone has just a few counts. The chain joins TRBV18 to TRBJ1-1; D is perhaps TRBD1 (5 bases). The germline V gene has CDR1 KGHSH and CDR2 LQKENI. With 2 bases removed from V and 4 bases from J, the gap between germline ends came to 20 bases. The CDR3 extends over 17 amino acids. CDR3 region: CASSPMEGVVLGTEAFF. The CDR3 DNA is TGTGCCAGCTCACCAATGGAAGGGGTAGTGCTTGGCACTGAAGCTTTCTTT. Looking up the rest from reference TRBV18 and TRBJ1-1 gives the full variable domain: NAGVMQNPRHLVRRRGQEARLRCSPMKGHSHVYWYRQLPEEGLKFMVYLQKENIIDESGMPKERFSAEFPKEGPSILRIQQVVRGDSAAYFCASSPMEGVVLGTEAFFGQGTRLTVV.

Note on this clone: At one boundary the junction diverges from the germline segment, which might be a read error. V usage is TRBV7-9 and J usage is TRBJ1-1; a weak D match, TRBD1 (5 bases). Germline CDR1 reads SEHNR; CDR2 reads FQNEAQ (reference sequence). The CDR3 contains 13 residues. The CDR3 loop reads CSSSLGQNTEAFF. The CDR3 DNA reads TGTTCCAGCAGCCTAGGACAGAACACTGAAGCTTTCTTT.

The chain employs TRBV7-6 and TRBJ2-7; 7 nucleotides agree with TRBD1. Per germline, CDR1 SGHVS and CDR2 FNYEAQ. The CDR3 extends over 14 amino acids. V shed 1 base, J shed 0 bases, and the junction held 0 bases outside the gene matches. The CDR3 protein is CASSLGDSSYEQYF. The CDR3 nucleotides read TGTGCCAGCAGCTTAGGGGACAGCTCCTACGAGCAGTACTTC.

The CDR3 here is CASSISGYTEAFF. CDR3 DNA sequence: TGTGCCAGTAGTATTTCAGGCTACACTGAAGCTTTCTTT. The genes are TRBV19 and TRBJ1-1; the D is unclear. The CDR3 contains 13 residues. With 3 bases removed from V and 3 bases from J, the gap between germline ends came to 8 bases. In germline, CDR1 is LNHDA, CDR2 SQIVND (reference sequence). Together with reference TRBV19 and TRBJ1-1, the CDR3 gives the full variable domain: DGGITQSPKYLFRKEGQNVTLSCEQNLNHDAMYWYRQDPGQGLRLIYYSQIVNDFQKGDIAEGYSVSREKKESFPLTVTSAQKNPTAFYLCASSISGYTEAFFGQGTRLTVV.

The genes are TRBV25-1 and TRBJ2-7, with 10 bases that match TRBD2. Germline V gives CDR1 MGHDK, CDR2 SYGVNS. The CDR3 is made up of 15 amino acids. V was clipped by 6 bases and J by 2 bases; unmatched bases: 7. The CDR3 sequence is CASSEPLAGAYEQYF. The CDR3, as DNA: TGTGCCAGCAGCGAACCTCTAGCGGGGGCCTACGAGCAGTACTTC.

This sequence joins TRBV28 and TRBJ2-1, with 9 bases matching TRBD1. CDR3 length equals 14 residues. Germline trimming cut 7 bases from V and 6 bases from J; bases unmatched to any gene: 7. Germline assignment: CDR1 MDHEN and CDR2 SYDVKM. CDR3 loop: CASNFGDRVNEQFF. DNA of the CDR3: TGTGCCAGCAATTTCGGGGACAGGGTCAATGAGCAGTTCTTC.

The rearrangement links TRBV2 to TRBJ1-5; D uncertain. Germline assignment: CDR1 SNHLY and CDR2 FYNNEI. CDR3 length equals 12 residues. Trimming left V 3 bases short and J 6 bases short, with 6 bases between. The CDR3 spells CASSDHSQPQHF. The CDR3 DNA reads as TGTGCCAGCAGTGATCATAGTCAGCCCCAGCATTTT.

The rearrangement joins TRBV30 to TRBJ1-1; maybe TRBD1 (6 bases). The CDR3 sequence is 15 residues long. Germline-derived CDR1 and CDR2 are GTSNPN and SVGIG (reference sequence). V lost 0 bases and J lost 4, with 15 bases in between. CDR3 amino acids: CAWSVSAQGRTEAFF. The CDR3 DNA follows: TGTGCCTGGAGTGTTTCCGCACAGGGCCGCACTGAAGCTTTCTTT. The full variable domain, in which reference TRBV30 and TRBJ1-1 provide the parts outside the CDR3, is SQTIHQWPATLVQPVGSPLSLECTVEGTSNPNLYWYRQAAGRGLQLLFYSVGIGQISSEVPQNLSASRPQDRQFILSSKKLLLSDSGFYLCAWSVSAQGRTEAFFGQGTRLTVV.

CDR3 region: CASSWVPLAGASYEQYF. For the CDR3, the DNA is TGTGCCAGCAGCTGGGTACCCCTAGCGGGAGCGTCCTACGAGCAGTACTTC. This sequence joins TRBV5-6 and TRBJ2-7; 10 nucleotides line up with TRBD2. This CDR3 is built from 17 residues. V dropped 3 bases and J dropped 1; count of bases not matched to a gene: 10. Germline V lookup: CDR1 SGHDT, CDR2 YYEEEE.

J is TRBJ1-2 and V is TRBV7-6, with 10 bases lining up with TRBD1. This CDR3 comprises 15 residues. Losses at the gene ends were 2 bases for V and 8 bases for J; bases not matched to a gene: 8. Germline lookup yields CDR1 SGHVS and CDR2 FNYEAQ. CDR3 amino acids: CASSLLETGGIGYTF. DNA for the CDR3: TGTGCCAGCAGCTTACTCGAGACAGGGGGCATCGGCTACACCTTC.

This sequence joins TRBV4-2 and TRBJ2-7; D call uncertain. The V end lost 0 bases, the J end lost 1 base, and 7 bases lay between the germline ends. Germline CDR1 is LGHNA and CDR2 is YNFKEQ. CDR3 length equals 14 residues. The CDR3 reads CASSQEGSSYEQYF. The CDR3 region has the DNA TGTGCCAGCAGCCAAGAGGGCAGTTCCTACGAGCAGTACTTC.

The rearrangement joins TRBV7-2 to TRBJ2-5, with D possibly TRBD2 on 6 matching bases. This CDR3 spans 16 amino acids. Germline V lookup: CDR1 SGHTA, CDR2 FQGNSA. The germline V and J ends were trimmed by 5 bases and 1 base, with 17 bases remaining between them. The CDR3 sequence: CASSRNRRELQETQYF. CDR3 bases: TGTGCCAGCAGCAGAAACCGCCGGGAGCTCCAAGAGACCCAGTACTTC.

CDR3 amino acids: CASSGQGASSYEQYF. DNA of the CDR3: TGTGCCAGCAGCGGACAGGGGGCAAGCTCCTACGAGCAGTACTTC. The V gene is TRBV6-1, the J gene TRBJ2-7, with TRBD1 matching 11 bases. Losses at the gene ends were 6 bases for V and 0 bases for J; bases not matched to a gene: 4. Germline-derived CDR1 and CDR2 are MNHNS and SASEGT. This CDR3 has 15 amino acids.

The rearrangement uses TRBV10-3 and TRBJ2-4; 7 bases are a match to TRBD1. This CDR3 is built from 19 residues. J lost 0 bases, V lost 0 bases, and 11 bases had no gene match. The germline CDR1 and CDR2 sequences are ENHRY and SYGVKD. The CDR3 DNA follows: TGTGCCATCAGTGAGTCGACAGGGTCAGGGTCTCAAGCCAAAAACATTCAGTACTTC. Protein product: CAISESTGSGSQAKNIQYF.

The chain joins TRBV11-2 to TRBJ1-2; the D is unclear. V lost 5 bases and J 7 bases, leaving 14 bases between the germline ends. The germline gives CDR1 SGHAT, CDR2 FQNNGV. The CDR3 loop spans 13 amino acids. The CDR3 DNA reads TGTGCCAGCAGCCAGGTAACTCTGGCTGGCTACACCTTC. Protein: CASSQVTLAGYTF.

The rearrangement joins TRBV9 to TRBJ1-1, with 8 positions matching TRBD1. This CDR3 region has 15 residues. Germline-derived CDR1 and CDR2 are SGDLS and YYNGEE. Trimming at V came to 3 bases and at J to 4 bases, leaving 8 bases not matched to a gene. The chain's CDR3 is CASSANRGDGTEAFF. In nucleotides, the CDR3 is TGTGCCAGCAGCGCCAACAGGGGGGACGGCACTGAAGCTTTCTTT. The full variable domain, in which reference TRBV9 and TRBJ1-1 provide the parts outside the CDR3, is DSGVTQTPKHLITATGQRVTLRCSPRSGDLSVYWYQQSLDQGLQFLIQYYNGEERAKGNILERFSAQQFPDLHSELNLSSLELGDSALYFCASSANRGDGTEAFFGQGTRLTVV.

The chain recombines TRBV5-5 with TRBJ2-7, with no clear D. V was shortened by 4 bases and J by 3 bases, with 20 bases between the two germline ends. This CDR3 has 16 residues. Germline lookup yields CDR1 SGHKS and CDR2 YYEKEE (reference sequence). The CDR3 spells CASSPTLRQFNYEQYF. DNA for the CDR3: TGTGCCAGCAGCCCAACCCTTCGCCAGTTTAACTACGAGCAGTACTTC.

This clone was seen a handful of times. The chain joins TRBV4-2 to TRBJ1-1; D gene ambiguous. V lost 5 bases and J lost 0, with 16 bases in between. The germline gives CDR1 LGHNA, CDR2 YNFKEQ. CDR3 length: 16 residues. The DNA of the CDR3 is TGTGCCAGCAGCTACGCCGCGGTAAATATGAACACTGAAGCTTTCTTT. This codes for CASSYAAVNMNTEAFF.

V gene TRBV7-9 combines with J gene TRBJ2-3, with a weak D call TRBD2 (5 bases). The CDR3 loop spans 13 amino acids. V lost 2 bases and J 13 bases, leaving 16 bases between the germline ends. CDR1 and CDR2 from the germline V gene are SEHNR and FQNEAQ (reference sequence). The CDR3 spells CASSLNIWGSEYF. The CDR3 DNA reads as TGTGCCAGCAGCTTAAACATTTGGGGTAGCGAGTATTTT.

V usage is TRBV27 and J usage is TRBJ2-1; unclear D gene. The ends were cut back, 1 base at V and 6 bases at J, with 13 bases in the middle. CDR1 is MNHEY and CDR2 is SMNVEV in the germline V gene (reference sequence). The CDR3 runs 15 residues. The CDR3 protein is CASSLLQNLGNEQFF. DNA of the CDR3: TGTGCCAGCAGTTTATTACAGAATTTGGGCAATGAGCAGTTCTTC.

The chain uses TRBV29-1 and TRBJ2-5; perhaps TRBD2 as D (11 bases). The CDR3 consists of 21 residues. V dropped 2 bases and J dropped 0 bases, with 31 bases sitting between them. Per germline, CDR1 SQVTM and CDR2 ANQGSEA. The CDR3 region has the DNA TGCAGCGTTGAAATGGGACAGGGGCGATTTGGGACTAGCGGTTACCAAGAGACCCAGTACTTC. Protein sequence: CSVEMGQGRFGTSGYQETQYF.